This T cell receptor beta chain was recorded in a study of cytomegalovirus exposure and HLA in healthy donors. Study findings and constraints: With later analysis, a missense DCLRE1C variant became linked to TCR beta V- and J-gene trimming.

As for this clone: Its antigen is unknown.

Germline CDR1 SGDLS, CDR2 YYNGEE. This CDR3 spans 15 amino acids. Trimming took off 0 bases at V and 3 bases at J, with 12 bases between the two ends. This PCR relied on a set of 60 Vbeta primers and 13 Jbeta primers. TCRdb keeps only in-frame clones here, not all; method: immunoSEQ multiplex PCR. There are fewer than 250,000 clones in the sample; 77% occur only once, and approximately 2.1% lies in the top ten. The clonotype originates from a woman aged 25 to 45 in good health and CMV-seropositive. Material: PBMCs. The chain carries TRBV9 and TRBJ2-5; D perhaps matches TRBD1 (7 bases). CDR3 sequence reads: CASSVGQGGKETQYF. In nucleotides, the CDR3 is TGTGCCAGCAGCGTAGGTCAGGGGGGTAAAGAGACCCAGTACTTC.